The 32 T cell receptor beta chains in this list originate from one sample, sequenced in a study of regulatory T cells in long-lasting Graves disease (dated by TCRdb to 2020 to 2023). Sample time point, as interpreted from the label and publication: persistent/refractory GD, antithyroid drugs over 5 years with positive TRAb. For both TCR sequencing and RNA sequencing, RNA was extracted from PBMCs using TRIzol. Library preparation employed multiplex PCR. Instrument used: Illumina HiSeq 4000. TCR beta libraries were built with iRepertoire HTBI primers and Arm-PCR amplification of CDR3 regions. Starting from the raw public reads, TCRdb applied fastp trimming at Q25, assembled clones with MiXCR and retained in-frame beta chains. Each record represents a unique CDR3 protein, reported with the most common genes and DNA among its rows. For this sample there are hundreds of thousands of distinct CDR3 sequences; 20% to 25% appear just once. The top ten hold roughly 7.1% of the sample.

The sample in question was peripheral blood mononuclear cells (PBMCs), obtained when the disease was refractory, from a patient treated with antithyroid drugs. All receptors come from a female donor with Graves disease.

The chain carries TRBV29-1 and TRBJ1-1; TRBD1 matches at 10 bases. The CDR3 is made up of 12 amino acids. With V trimmed by 4 bases and J by 4 bases, 0 bases remained unmatched. The germline V gene encodes CDR1 SQVTM and CDR2 ANQGSEA. CDR3 loop: CSVGQGATEAFF. Written as DNA, the CDR3 is TGCAGCGTTGGACAGGGGGCCACTGAAGCTTTCTTT.

As regards this clonotype: The junction does not match germline at one end; this may be a read error. The V and J genes are TRBV28 and TRBJ2-1; 9 bases are shared with TRBD2. The CDR3 runs 14 residues. Germline assignment: CDR1 MDHEN and CDR2 SYDVKM. For the CDR3, the DNA is TGTGCCAACAGTTTCCCAGCGGGGGGCGATGAGCAGTTCTTC. Protein product: CANSFPAGGDEQFF.

This chain connects TRBV19 to TRBJ2-2, with 9 positions matching TRBD1. Losses at the gene ends were 6 bases for V and 7 bases for J; bases not matched to a gene: 9. CDR1 and CDR2 from the germline V gene are LNHDA and SQIVND (reference sequence). The CDR3 length is 15 residues. The CDR3 sequence: CASRDIGQGFGELFF. The DNA for the CDR3 is TGTGCCAGTAGGGACATTGGACAGGGGTTCGGGGAGCTGTTTTTT.

In this sample, this clonotype turned up a few times. The chain links TRBV30 to TRBJ2-7, with TRBD2 as a possible D gene (6 bases). This CDR3 spans 15 amino acids. Trimming took 0 bases from V and 7 from J, leaving 19 bases between them. The germline gives CDR1 GTSNPN, CDR2 SVGIG (reference sequence). This chain's CDR3 is CAWSVGAGPLEEQYF. The CDR3 DNA reads TGTGCCTGGAGTGTCGGAGCGGGCCCACTCGAAGAGCAGTACTTC.

This rearrangement joins TRBV4-2 to TRBJ2-5; D remains ambiguous. Germline V CDR1 and CDR2: LGHNA, YNFKEQ. The V end was cut by 3 bases, the J end by 1 base, with 12 bases between. The CDR3 extends over 15 amino acids. The CDR3 DNA follows: TGTGCCAGCAGCCAGCAGGTGGCCAGCCAAGAGACCCAGTACTTC. Translation gives CASSQQVASQETQYF.

Many counts were recorded for this clonotype. The rearrangement joins TRBV10-2 to TRBJ2-5; possibly TRBD1 for D (5 bases). This CDR3 has 15 residues. The germline V gene has CDR1 WSHSY and CDR2 SAAADI. V was pared by 4 bases and J by 2 bases, with 14 bases between. The CDR3 reads CASSAKQGIQETQYF. The CDR3, as DNA: TGCGCCAGCAGTGCCAAGCAGGGAATACAAGAGACCCAGTACTTC.

This clonotype was recorded at least ten times. The junction departs from the called germline gene at one end, perhaps through a read error. V gene TRBV7-7 combines with J gene TRBJ2-2, with D unclear. Germline V gene sequence: CDR1 SSHAT, CDR2 FNYEAQ (reference sequence). The CDR3 has 14 amino acids. This CDR3 is CASSSALNTGELFF. The CDR3 DNA follows: TGTGCTAGCAGCTCCGCCCTGAACACCGGGGAGCTGTTTTTT.

This clonotype was recorded at least ten times. The rearrangement links TRBV28 to TRBJ1-2; 7 nucleotides line up with TRBD1. Germline V gives CDR1 MDHEN, CDR2 SYDVKM. The length of the CDR3 is 14 residues. V gave up 6 bases and J gave up 7 bases; unmatched junction bases: 11. The CDR3 protein is CASRITGEGVGYTF. DNA for the CDR3: TGTGCCAGCAGGATAACAGGGGAAGGCGTTGGCTACACCTTC.

The chain joins TRBV29-1 to TRBJ2-3, with D maybe TRBD1 (5 bases). Germline CDR1 and CDR2: SQVTM and ANQGSEA. V lost 1 base and J lost 9, with 20 bases in between. This CDR3 contains 15 residues. CDR3 nucleotides: TGCAGCGTTGAAGGACTGGGCAGGGAACATTACACGCAGTATTTT. Translating it yields CSVEGLGREHYTQYF.

This clonotype was seen repeatedly, ten times or more. The J gene is TRBJ1-4, the V gene TRBV12-3 or TRBV12-4, with D perhaps TRBD1 (6 bases). V lost 6 bases and J lost 3, with 17 bases in between. This CDR3 has 16 residues. CDR3 amino acids: CASSHLGQSSNEKLFF. CDR3 coding DNA: TGTGCCAGCAGCCACCTCGGACAGTCTTCTAATGAAAAACTGTTTTTT.

As regards this clonotype: This may stem from a read error, because a much larger clone lies one nucleotide away. The V call is TRBV6-5, the J call TRBJ1-5; TRBD1 matches at 7 bases. Germline assignment: CDR1 MNHEY and CDR2 SVGAGI. The CDR3 extends over 15 amino acids. In nucleotides, the CDR3 is TGTGCCAGCAGTTACACGGACAGGAGCAATCAGCCCCGGCATTTT. It specifies CASSYTDRSNQPRHF.

Only a few counts were recorded for this clonotype. The chain joins TRBV5-1 to TRBJ2-2, with D hard to call. The CDR3 is 15 residues long. Per germline, CDR1 SGHRS and CDR2 YFSETQ. The V end lost 2 bases, the J end lost 0 bases, and 8 bases lay between the germline ends. The CDR3 here is CASSFIQTNTGELFF. CDR3 nucleotides: TGCGCCAGCAGCTTTATACAAACGAACACCGGGGAGCTGTTTTTT.

The table lists this clonotype with many counts. The chain uses TRBV11-2 and TRBJ1-1; maybe TRBD1 (5 bases). From germline, CDR1 is SGHAT and CDR2 FQNNGV. The CDR3 is 14 amino acids. The ends were cut back, 1 base at V and 4 bases at J, with 10 bases in the middle. DNA for the CDR3: TGTGCCAGCAGCTTAGGGGCAGGGTCCACTGAAGCTTTCTTT. Amino acids: CASSLGAGSTEAFF.

The chain uses TRBV7-6 and TRBJ2-3; D may match TRBD1 or TRBD2 (5 bases each). V was cut by 1 base and J by 2 bases, with 19 bases left in between. Germline V gene lookup returns CDR1 SGHVS and CDR2 FNYEAQ. This CDR3 has 18 residues. CDR3 in DNA: TGTGCCAGCAGCTTAGGGCCCGGGACCCCCTCGTTCACAGATACGCAGTATTTT. It encodes CASSLGPGTPSFTDTQYF.

This clonotype has ten or more counts. V is TRBV20-1 and J is TRBJ1-2; maybe TRBD1 (5 bases). V was pared by 8 bases and J by 4 bases, with 11 bases between. Germline-derived CDR1 and CDR2 are DFQATT and SNEGSKA (reference sequence). The CDR3 is 11 residues long. CDR3 sequence reads: CSSRVGYGYTF. The CDR3 region has the DNA TGCAGTTCCAGGGTGGGCTATGGCTACACCTTC.

At least ten counts were recorded for this clonotype. The chain carries TRBV7-2 and TRBJ2-4, with 12 bases matching TRBD2. V gave up 1 base and J gave up 0 bases; unmatched junction bases: 7. Germline CDR1 reads SGHTA; CDR2 reads FQGNSA. This CDR3 contains 19 residues. The CDR3 DNA is TGTGCCAGCAGCTTAGTTCCGGGACTAGCGGGCCTAGCCAAAAACATTCAGTACTTC. Amino acid sequence: CASSLVPGLAGLAKNIQYF.

The table lists this clonotype with many counts. The rearrangement uses TRBV27 and TRBJ1-5, with TRBD1 as a possible D gene (5 bases). The CDR3 has 14 amino acids. Germline values: CDR1 MNHEY, CDR2 SMNVEV (reference sequence). The V end was cut by 8 bases, the J end by 0 bases, with 11 bases between. CDR3 coding DNA: TGTGCCAGCCGGGGCTCCCTTAGCAATCAGCCCCAGCATTTT. Translated: CASRGSLSNQPQHF.

This clonotype was seen ten or more times. The J gene is TRBJ2-7, the V gene TRBV6-2 or TRBV6-3, with D perhaps TRBD1 (6 bases). CDR1 and CDR2 (germline): MNHEY, SVGEGT. This CDR3 is built from 15 residues. With 4 bases removed from V and 2 bases from J, the gap between germline ends came to 15 bases. The CDR3 loop is CASSSPGDLTYEQYF. CDR3 nucleotide sequence: TGTGCCAGCAGTTCCCCAGGGGACCTAACCTACGAGCAGTACTTC.

The J gene is TRBJ2-3, the V gene TRBV5-1, with 8 bases identical to TRBD1. The V gene's germline CDR1 is SGHRS and CDR2 YFSETQ. The CDR3 extends over 15 amino acids. Trimming took 4 bases from V and 6 from J; bases not matched to a gene: 10. The CDR3 spells CASSRGQGPMDTQYF. The DNA for the CDR3 is TGCGCCAGCAGCCGCGGACAGGGTCCTATGGATACGCAGTATTTT.

The chain uses TRBV12-3 or TRBV12-4 and TRBJ2-3, with TRBD1 matching over 10 bases. This CDR3 contains 15 residues. J lost 0 bases, V lost 6 bases, and 3 bases had no gene match. Written as DNA, the CDR3 is TGTGCCAGCAGCCTGGGACAGGGGAGCACAGATACGCAGTATTTT. Its translation: CASSLGQGSTDTQYF.

J is TRBJ2-7 and V is TRBV5-4; 8 bases fit TRBD2. This CDR3 has 16 residues. Germline trimming cut 4 bases from V and 2 bases from J; bases unmatched to any gene: 11. Per germline, CDR1 SGHNT and CDR2 YYREEE (reference sequence). Here the CDR3 DNA reads TGTGCCAGCAGCCATCCCTGGCGGGAGGCCCCCTACGAGCAGTACTTC. Translation: CASSHPWREAPYEQYF.

This clonotype was counted many times. The chain carries TRBV12-3 or TRBV12-4 and TRBJ2-7; no definite D call. This CDR3 has 14 residues. V was shortened by 6 bases and J by 2 bases, with 14 bases between the two germline ends. CDR3: CASSLSSGAYEQYF. CDR3 DNA: TGTGCCAGCAGCTTATCCAGTGGGGCCTACGAGCAGTACTTC.

The V gene is TRBV7-2, the J gene TRBJ1-1, with unresolved D. V lost 5 bases, J lost 1 base, and 5 bases lay in between. The CDR3 totals 12 residues. Germline loops: CDR1 SGHTA, CDR2 FQGNSA. The CDR3 protein is CASSRPNTEAFF. Here the CDR3 DNA reads TGTGCCAGCAGCCGGCCGAACACTGAAGCTTTCTTT. Variable domain in full (rest from reference TRBV7-2 and TRBJ1-1): GAGVSQSPSNKVTEKGKDVELRCDPISGHTALYWYRQSLGQGLEFLIYFQGNSAPDKSGLPSDRFSAERTGGSVSTLTIQRTQQEDSAVYLCASSRPNTEAFFGQGTRLTVV.

This clonotype was detected ten times or more. This rearrangement joins TRBV28 to TRBJ2-5, with D uncertain. Looked up from germline, CDR1 is MDHEN and CDR2 is SYDVKM. Deletions cut 6 bases from V and 1 base from J, with 12 bases between. The CDR3 spans 14 residues. CDR3 protein: CASRPQSAQETQYF. DNA of the CDR3: TGTGCCAGCAGACCCCAAAGTGCCCAAGAGACCCAGTACTTC.

The chain uses TRBV13 and TRBJ2-3; TRBD2 aligns across 7 bases. J gave up 1 base and V 2 bases, and 0 bases lay outside the gene matches. The length of the CDR3 is 14 residues. The germline CDR1 and CDR2 sequences are PRHDT and FYEKMQ (reference sequence). The CDR3 nucleotides are TGTGCCAGCAGCTTAAGCGGGGGCACAGATACGCAGTATTTT. It translates to CASSLSGGTDTQYF. Filled out from reference TRBV13 and TRBJ2-3, the complete variable domain reads AAGVIQSPRHLIKEKRETATLKCYPIPRHDTVYWYQQGPGQDPQFLISFYEKMQSDKGSIPDRFSAQQFSDYHSELNMSSLELGDSALYFCASSLSGGTDTQYFGPGTRLTVL.

The chain uses TRBV7-9 and TRBJ2-1, with 9 bases identical to TRBD1. Trimming cost V 4 bases and J 4 bases; bases outside gene matches: 8. This CDR3 comprises 16 residues. Germline V lookup: CDR1 SEHNR, CDR2 FQNEAQ (reference sequence). This CDR3 reads CASSSTGTGMYNEQFF. DNA for the CDR3: TGTGCCAGCAGCTCCACGGGGACAGGGATGTACAATGAGCAGTTCTTC.

This clonotype was counted many times. The chain combines TRBV28 with TRBJ1-6; the D is unclear. The CDR3 totals 14 residues. V lost 5 bases and J 0 bases, leaving 5 bases between the germline ends. The germline gives CDR1 MDHEN, CDR2 SYDVKM. Here the CDR3 DNA reads TGTGCCAGCAGTGACGGCTCCTATAATTCACCCCTCCACTTT. Amino acid sequence: CASSDGSYNSPLHF.

The chain is built from TRBV7-8 and TRBJ1-5, with TRBD1 identical over 11 bases. V trimming: 6 bases; J trimming: 4 bases; junction bases outside the gene matches: 5. Germline values: CDR1 SGHVS, CDR2 FQNEAQ. This CDR3 contains 15 residues. The CDR3 bases are TGTGCCAGCAGTCGGGACAGGGGGATTAATCAGCCCCAGCATTTT. Protein sequence: CASSRDRGINQPQHF.

V usage is TRBV20-1 and J usage is TRBJ2-3, with D hard to call. Germline V gives CDR1 DFQATT, CDR2 SNEGSKA (reference sequence). CDR3 length: 13 residues. V lost 3 bases to trimming and J lost 2 bases, with 9 bases between them. CDR3 DNA: TGCAGTGCTAGTAATACCTCCACAGATACGCAGTATTTT. The encoded protein is CSASNTSTDTQYF.

This clonotype appeared many times. The V call is TRBV28, the J call TRBJ2-5; D call uncertain. This CDR3 is built from 14 residues. The germline V and J ends were trimmed by 6 bases and 1 base, with 12 bases remaining between them. The germline gives CDR1 MDHEN, CDR2 SYDVKM. This CDR3 is CASRPSEIQETQYF. The CDR3 nucleotides read TGTGCCAGCAGACCTTCGGAGATCCAAGAGACCCAGTACTTC.

This chain joins TRBV3-1 and TRBJ1-1, with TRBD1 as a possible D gene (6 bases). V shed 4 bases and J shed 4 bases, with 19 bases lying between them. Germline V lookup: CDR1 LGHDT, CDR2 YNNKEL (reference sequence). There are 16 residues in the CDR3. CDR3 coding DNA: TGTGCCAGCAGCCCGTCCGGACTCGCCAGGGGCACTGAAGCTTTCTTT. Amino acids: CASSPSGLARGTEAFF. Supplemented by reference TRBV3-1 and TRBJ1-1, the full variable domain reads DTAVSQTPKYLVTQMGNDKSIKCEQNLGHDTMYWYKQDSKKFLKIMFSYNNKELIINETVPNRFSPKSPDKAHLNLHINSLELGDSAVYFCASSPSGLARGTEAFFGQGTRLTVV.

CDR3 sequence reads: CASSQAGLAKNIQYF. DNA for the CDR3: TGCGCCAGCAGCCAAGCGGGATTGGCCAAAAACATTCAGTACTTC. This chain joins TRBV4-1 and TRBJ2-4; maybe TRBD2 (5 bases). Trimming pared 1 base from V and 1 base from J, leaving 8 bases between. Germline V gene sequence: CDR1 MGHRA, CDR2 YSYEKL. CDR3 length: 15 amino acids.